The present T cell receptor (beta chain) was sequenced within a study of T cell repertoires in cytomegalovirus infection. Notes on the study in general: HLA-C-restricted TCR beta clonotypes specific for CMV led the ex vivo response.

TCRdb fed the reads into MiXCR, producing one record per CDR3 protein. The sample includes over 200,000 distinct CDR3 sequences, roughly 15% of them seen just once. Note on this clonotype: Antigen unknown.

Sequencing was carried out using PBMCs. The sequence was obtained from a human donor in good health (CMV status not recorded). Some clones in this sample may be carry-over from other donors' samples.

CDR3 in DNA: TGTGCCACCATTCGGGAACCGAACACTGAAGCTTTCTTT. It yields the protein CATIREPNTEAFF. The genes are TRBV15 and TRBJ1-1; no reliable D call. Between the trimmed V and J ends, which lost 7 bases and 1 base, there was a span of 10 bases. This CDR3 region has 13 residues. The germline CDR1 and CDR2 sequences are LNHNV and YYDKDF (reference sequence).